This T cell receptor (beta chain) was identified during a study of T cell responses to AZD1222 COVID-19 vaccine. Findings of the study overall: The sample set comprised mostly white British donors with more females, and clonal diversity was possibly underestimated.

Assay used: immunoSEQ multiplex PCR; TCRdb lists only in-frame clones, some missing. The sample yields some 180,000 clones, roughly 92% seen once. With respect to this clone: Its antigen is currently unknown.

The source of this sequence is an adult who received the AZD1222 COVID-19 vaccine. Sequenced material: peripheral blood, taken 28 days after the second AZD1222 dose.

The chain's CDR3 is CASSPRLAGNTGELFF. The CDR3 DNA reads TGTGCCAGCAGCCCACGACTAGCGGGGAACACCGGGGAGCTGTTTTTT. The rearrangement links TRBV3-1 (or the pseudogene TRBV3-2) to TRBJ2-2; TRBD2 matches at 10 bases. Losses at the gene ends were 4 bases for V and 1 base for J; bases not matched to a gene: 3. The CDR3 contains 16 residues. The germline CDR1 and CDR2 sequences are LGHDT and YNNKEL (reference sequence).